This T cell receptor (beta chain) was identified during a study of blood T cell repertoires in COVID-19. Study-wide context: The origin of the acute and convalescent COVID-19 samples was the United States, Italy and Spain. The analysed material was cDNA or gDNA that came from T cells, B-cell-depleted T cells, or PBMCs.

In the authors' workflow: Amplification with reference gene primers provided the estimates of nucleated cell counts. Assay used: immunoSEQ multiplex PCR; TCRdb lists only in-frame clones, some missing. The DNA gave D and trimming, while V, J and clone size come from that table. The table shows roughly 250,000 clones, with approximately 79% occurring only once. This CDR3 is built from 16 residues. Germline assignment: CDR1 LNHDA and CDR2 SQIVND (reference sequence). V shed 3 bases, J shed 5 bases, and the junction held 10 bases outside the gene matches. This clonotype originated in a woman aged 40-49 years with active or convalescent COVID-19. Sequencing was done on a sample of peripheral blood. The V call is TRBV19, the J call TRBJ1-2, with 9 bases matching TRBD1. CDR3 sequence (DNA): TGTGCCAGTAGTATCCAGTGGGGACAGGGAGTATATGGCTACACCTTC. As protein: CASSIQWGQGVYGYTF.